This T cell receptor beta chain was captured in a study of blood T cell repertoires in COVID-19. Only in-frame clones appear in the TCRdb table, and some are missing; sequencing was by immunoSEQ multiplex PCR. The sample consists of about 140,000 clones, roughly 88% of them appearing once. The CDR3 is made up of 12 amino acids. Looked up from germline, CDR1 is SQVTM and CDR2 is ANQGSEA. Unmatched junction bases numbered 5, after V lost 6 bases and J lost 3 bases. The clonotype originates from a man between 60 and 75 years old with active or convalescent COVID-19. The specimen was peripheral blood. The chain has TRBV29-1 and TRBJ2-7; 7 positions agree with TRBD1. The CDR3 region is CSVAGTDYEQYF. For the CDR3, the DNA is TGCAGCGTCGCCGGGACAGACTACGAGCAGTACTTC.